This paragraph covers one T cell receptor beta chain sequence. This clonotype turned up a few times. Its binding antigen is unknown. One end of the junction does not line up with germline, which may come from a read error. The library was obtained by PCR. Sequencing used an Illumina HiSeq 2500. TCR library preparation used molecular barcoding, with unique molecular identifiers applied to normalize quantification of the TCRbeta repertoire. Using fastp at Q25 and MiXCR, TCRdb reprocessed the public reads and kept productive beta chains. Under each unique CDR3 protein, matching rows form one entry showing the most common genes and DNA. The sample data list approximately 340,000 distinct CDR3 sequences, and 10% of these were observed just once. The ten largest clones capture approximately 2.3% of the sample. Reading from cysteine to phenylalanine, the CDR3 counts 12 amino acids. Just the 36-base CDR3 DNA is kept, in frame starting at base 1. CDR1 and CDR2, looked up from the germline V gene, are SGHRS and YFSETQ.

This record belongs to a study of T-cell reconstitution after alpha-beta-depleted transplantation in children (dated by TCRdb to 2015 to 2016). Notes on the research overall: T-cell immune reconstitution after TCRalphabeta/CD19-depleted allogeneic hematopoietic cell transplantation in children was quantitatively tracked in the study by means of TCR repertoire profiling.

The rearranged segments are TRBV5-1 and TRBJ2-1; the D gene cannot be resolved reliably. Sequenced material: PBMCs from the stem cell graft donor, taken from the stem cell graft. The TCR comes from a human donor who donated a stem cell graft to a child with acute lymphoblastic leukemia. In nucleotides, the sequence is TGCGCCAGCAGCCCTGGGGAATACCCCCAGTCCTTC. It translates as CASSPGEYPQSF.